Here is one TCR beta chain with its context. V shed 4 bases and J 3 bases; nucleotides not matched to a gene: 5. There are 14 residues in the CDR3. The V gene's germline CDR1 is SGHRS and CDR2 YFSETQ. In the PCR, 60 Vbeta and 13 Jbeta primers were used. Using immunoSEQ multiplex PCR, the repertoire was profiled, and TCRdb retains in-frame clones only, with some absent. This table has about 120,000 clones, 74% appearing once. The data originate from a study of cytomegalovirus exposure and HLA in healthy donors. Material: PBMCs. This sequence was found in a human donor in good health. The V and J genes are TRBV5-1 and TRBJ1-2; 8 bases line up with TRBD1. The CDR3 protein is CASSRATGDYGYTF. CDR3 coding DNA: TGCGCCAGCAGCCGGGCGACAGGGGACTATGGCTACACCTTC.